A single T cell receptor (beta chain) is shown here with its context. Antigen: not known. This sample is drawn from a study of regulatory and conventional T cells in RAG deficiency. Study-level findings and limits: Omenn patients showed >85% Treg-Tconv overlap and shorter CDR3 lengths.

Germline V gives CDR1 SGHAT, CDR2 FQDESV (reference sequence). The CDR3 consists of 13 residues. Unmatched junction bases numbered 5, after V lost 5 bases and J lost 4 bases. Genomic DNA came from blood regulatory T cells gated CD4+ CD25-high CD127-low. Sequencing was performed with immunoSEQ multiplex PCR; in TCRdb, only in-frame clones are kept and a portion is missing. The repertoire consists of over 8,000 clones, with around 90% occurring once and the leading ten covering 1% to 1.5%. This sample was shared with a second study, whose subject was regulatory T cells. In that study: Amplification used 52 TRBV primers and 13 TRBJ primers. Skewed V and J usage and few unique V-J pairs marked patient repertoires, most in Tregs.

The chain recombines TRBV11-1 with TRBJ2-7, with TRBD1 identical over 7 bases. Sequenced: Tregs sorted from blood. The receptor was isolated from a human donor in good health. The CDR3 is CASSPGQVYEQYF. In DNA form, the CDR3 reads TGTGCCAGCAGCCCCGGACAGGTTTACGAGCAGTACTTC.